The 26 T cell receptor beta chains listed next were all sequenced from one sample in a study of blood T cell repertoires in COVID-19. TCRdb's copy holds only in-frame clones and misses some; the assay was immunoSEQ multiplex PCR. This table holds approximately 350,000 clones, 83% found once. Material for sequencing was peripheral blood. The receptors originated from a man aged 30 to 45 with active or convalescent COVID-19.

This chain uses TRBV5-1 with TRBJ2-3; 11 positions match TRBD2. V gave up 1 base and J gave up 4 bases; unmatched junction bases: 5. CDR1 is SGHRS, CDR2 YFSETQ, per germline. The CDR3 has 16 amino acids. This CDR3 is CASSLTTSGVSDTQYF. The CDR3 DNA reads TGCGCCAGCAGCTTGACGACTAGCGGGGTGTCAGATACGCAGTATTTT.

The V and J genes are TRBV12-5 and TRBJ2-2; a weak D match, TRBD2 (5 bases). The length of the CDR3 is 16 residues. Germline V gene data show CDR1 as LGHNT and CDR2 as FRNRAP. The V end lost 4 bases, the J end lost 2 bases, and 14 bases lay between the germline ends. The CDR3 region has the DNA TGTGCTAGTGGTTCGCCCGGACGGGGTAACACCGGGGAGCTGTTTTTT. Protein product: CASGSPGRGNTGELFF.

This rearrangement joins TRBV7-2 to TRBJ2-7, with D perhaps matching TRBD1 (5 bases). The CDR3 contains 13 residues. The germline V gene has CDR1 SGHTA and CDR2 FQGNSA. The germline V and J ends were trimmed by 2 bases and 2 bases, with 7 bases remaining between them. The CDR3 bases are TGTGCCAGCAGCTTACGGACACCCTACGAGCAGTACTTC. This encodes CASSLRTPYEQYF.

CDR3 protein: CAWSVRTGLNTEAFF. The CDR3 DNA sequence: TGTGCCTGGAGTGTAAGGACAGGGCTGAACACTGAAGCTTTCTTT. The rearrangement links TRBV30 to TRBJ1-1, with 8 bases matching TRBD1. Germline CDR1 GTSNPN, CDR2 SVGIG (reference sequence). This CDR3 has 15 amino acids. V was pared by 0 bases and J by 0 bases, with 3 bases of the junction left unmatched.

This chain links TRBV5-1 with TRBJ1-3, with D tentatively TRBD1 (5 bases). V lost 4 bases and J lost 0, with 11 bases in between. The CDR3 is 15 amino acids. From germline, CDR1 is SGHRS and CDR2 YFSETQ. CDR3 DNA sequence: TGCGCCAGCAGCGGGGGACTGTCCTCTGGAAACACCATATATTTT. Translated, it gives CASSGGLSSGNTIYF.

This chain links TRBV27 with TRBJ2-2, with TRBD2 identical over 7 bases. The V gene's germline CDR1 is MNHEY and CDR2 SMNVEV (reference sequence). The CDR3 totals 17 residues. Trimming at V came to 4 bases and at J to 3 bases, leaving 11 bases not matched to a gene. The DNA of the CDR3 is TGTGCCAGCAGTTCATTTGGGAGGGCCAAGTACACCGGGGAGCTGTTTTTT. As protein: CASSSFGRAKYTGELFF.

This clone was detected once. The chain has TRBV7-8 and TRBJ2-1; D might be TRBD2 (6 bases). The germline gives CDR1 SGHVS, CDR2 FQNEAQ. The CDR3 is made up of 15 amino acids. The V end lost 5 bases, the J end lost 6 bases, and 17 bases lay between the germline ends. The CDR3 is CASSLGHAGSNEQFF. The DNA of the CDR3 is TGTGCCAGCAGCCTAGGTCATGCGGGAAGCAATGAGCAGTTCTTC.

The V gene is TRBV6-5, the J gene TRBJ1-6; unclear D gene. The germline V gene encodes CDR1 MNHEY and CDR2 SVGAGI. The CDR3 consists of 13 residues. Between the trimmed V and J ends, which lost 7 bases and 7 bases, there was a span of 11 bases. The CDR3 bases are TGTGCCAGCAAGCAGGAATTGAATTCACCCCTCCACTTT. Its protein is CASKQELNSPLHF.

The chain combines TRBV28 with TRBJ1-5, with 8 nucleotides matching TRBD1. The V and J ends lost 6 bases and 7 bases, in that order; junction bases with no gene match: 17. The CDR3 is made up of 17 amino acids. The germline gives CDR1 MDHEN, CDR2 SYDVKM. CDR3: CASRGFDRGKRGQPQHF. The CDR3 DNA is TGTGCCAGCAGGGGATTCGACAGGGGTAAGAGAGGACAGCCCCAGCATTTT.

V gene TRBV18 combines with J gene TRBJ1-3; possibly TRBD1 for D (6 bases). The CDR3 runs 14 residues. CDR1 and CDR2 (germline): KGHSH, LQKENI. V gave up 4 bases and J gave up 0 bases, with 7 bases separating them. The CDR3, as DNA: TGTGCCAGCTCACAGACAGGCTCTGGAAACACCATATATTTT. This gives the protein CASSQTGSGNTIYF.

This sequence joins TRBV19 and TRBJ2-7; weak D call: TRBD1 (6 bases). Trimming removed 3 bases at V and 2 bases at J, with 11 bases between. This CDR3 spans 14 amino acids. Germline lookup yields CDR1 LNHDA and CDR2 SQIVND (reference sequence). CDR3 region: CASSIRTDAYEQYF. CDR3 coding DNA: TGTGCCAGTAGTATCCGGACAGATGCCTACGAGCAGTACTTC.

The chain combines TRBV19 with TRBJ1-4; D is ambiguous. Per the germline V gene, CDR1 is LNHDA and CDR2 is SQIVND (reference sequence). V was trimmed by 7 bases and J by 2 bases, leaving 17 bases between them. CDR3 size: 16 residues. CDR3 in DNA: TGTGCCAGTACACCGCAGAGCCAGAGGACTAATGAAAAACTGTTTTTT. The encoded protein is CASTPQSQRTNEKLFF.

V and J are TRBV20-1 and TRBJ1-1; no clear D gene. The germline gives CDR1 DFQATT, CDR2 SNEGSKA (reference sequence). Trimming left V 3 bases short and J 0 bases short, with 11 bases between. The CDR3 sequence is 14 residues long. The CDR3 sequence is CSASYTALNTEAFF. CDR3 in DNA: TGCAGTGCTAGTTATACAGCTTTGAACACTGAAGCTTTCTTT.

The rearrangement links TRBV6-5 to TRBJ1-2; TRBD1 agrees at 8 bases. Trimming removed 6 bases from V and 2 bases from J; junction bases left unmatched: 8. Germline-derived CDR1 and CDR2 are MNHEY and SVGAGI. The CDR3 spans 15 residues. The CDR3 here is CASRLRGQGNYGYTF. In nucleotides, the CDR3 is TGTGCCAGCAGGCTTAGAGGACAGGGCAACTATGGCTACACCTTC.

This clone was seen more than once but under ten times. The chain links TRBV27 to TRBJ1-3; D uncertain. The germline V gene encodes CDR1 MNHEY and CDR2 SMNVEV (reference sequence). Trimming shortened V by 8 bases and J by 0 bases, and 8 bases separated the two germline ends. The CDR3 runs to 13 residues. CDR3 sequence (DNA): TGTGCCAGCCGTTACTCCTCTGGAAACACCATATATTTT. Encoded protein: CASRYSSGNTIYF.

The V call is TRBV19, the J call TRBJ2-1; the match to TRBD1 covers 11 bases. In germline, CDR1 is LNHDA, CDR2 SQIVND (reference sequence). CDR3 length: 15 residues. V shed 3 bases, J shed 8 bases, and the junction held 6 bases outside the gene matches. The CDR3 nucleotides are TGTGCCAGTAGTATGATTGGGACAGGGGGTGATGAGCAGTTCTTC. Its protein product is CASSMIGTGGDEQFF.

The CDR3 sequence: CSFRGLAYPGTTDTQYF. The DNA of the CDR3 is TGCAGCTTCAGAGGACTAGCGTACCCGGGGACCACAGATACGCAGTATTTT. The chain uses TRBV29-1 and TRBJ2-3, with 9 bases matching TRBD2. The CDR3 consists of 17 residues. Looked up from germline, CDR1 is SQVTM and CDR2 is ANQGSEA. V lost 8 bases and J lost 2; bases outside the gene matches: 17.

The rearrangement uses TRBV27 and TRBJ1-1; 8 nucleotides line up with TRBD1. The V gene end was trimmed by 1 base and the J gene end by 4 bases; junction bases not matched to a gene: 2. CDR3 size: 14 residues. Germline CDR1 and CDR2: MNHEY and SMNVEV (reference sequence). CDR3 nucleotide sequence: TGTGCCAGCAGTTTATTAACAGGGGGCACTGAAGCTTTCTTT. Translation gives CASSLLTGGTEAFF.

This rearrangement joins TRBV6-1 to TRBJ2-7; no reliable D call. Germline V CDR1 and CDR2: MNHNS, SASEGT. The length of the CDR3 is 14 residues. V gave up 5 bases and J gave up 5 bases, with 16 bases separating them. CDR3 residues: CASSRRKEAHEQYF. Written as DNA, the CDR3 is TGTGCCAGCAGTCGCCGCAAAGAAGCCCACGAGCAGTACTTC.

This chain uses TRBV4-1 with TRBJ2-7, with D possibly matching TRBD1 (6 bases). The germline gives CDR1 MGHRA, CDR2 YSYEKL. V lost 1 base to trimming and J lost 1 base, with 14 bases between them. This CDR3 is 16 amino acids long. The CDR3 bases are TGCGCCAGCAGCCAAGCCAGAGGGGGTCCTTCCTACGAGCAGTACTTC. It is translated as CASSQARGGPSYEQYF.

The genes are TRBV15 and TRBJ2-7; 8 bases are shared with TRBD1. This CDR3 has 13 amino acids. CDR1 is LNHNV and CDR2 is YYDKDF in the germline V gene (reference sequence). Unmatched junction bases numbered 4, after V lost 5 bases and J lost 4 bases. The CDR3 bases are TGTGCCACCAGCTTAAACAGGGGGTACGAGCAGTACTTC. It encodes CATSLNRGYEQYF.

The rearrangement joins TRBV29-1 to TRBJ2-1; the match to TRBD1 covers 7 bases. CDR3 size: 11 residues. J lost 8 bases, V lost 4 bases, and 2 bases had no gene match. CDR1 SQVTM and CDR2 ANQGSEA come from the germline V gene. CDR3 in DNA: TGCAGCGTTGGACAGGGTCATGAGCAGTTCTTC. Its translation is CSVGQGHEQFF.

This rearrangement joins TRBV19 to TRBJ1-5, with TRBD1 matching over 8 bases. Trimming took 6 bases from V and 10 from J; bases not matched to a gene: 14. CDR1 is LNHDA, CDR2 SQIVND, per germline (reference sequence). There are 15 residues in the CDR3. CDR3 DNA: TGTGCCAGTAGCTACCCTGGACAGGGCAGAAATCCCCAGCATTTT. Its translation: CASSYPGQGRNPQHF.

This rearrangement joins TRBV7-9 to TRBJ1-5; 11 nucleotides agree with TRBD1. Germline-derived CDR1 and CDR2 are SEHNR and FQNEAQ (reference sequence). The CDR3 totals 18 residues. The trim removed 4 bases at V and 7 bases at J, leaving 15 bases unmatched. CDR3 sequence: CASSSPGTGGFQGQPQHF. In DNA, the CDR3 is TGTGCCAGCAGCTCACCAGGGACAGGGGGTTTTCAGGGACAGCCCCAGCATTTT.

This sequence joins TRBV5-8 and TRBJ2-6; tentatively, D is TRBD2 (6 bases). The CDR3 totals 15 residues. Germline V lookup: CDR1 SGHTS, CDR2 YDEGEE. The V end lost 4 bases, the J end lost 2 bases, and 10 bases lay between the germline ends. The CDR3 spells CASSGRLAGANVLTF. DNA of the CDR3: TGTGCCAGCAGCGGGAGACTAGCTGGGGCCAACGTCCTGACTTTC.

The chain combines TRBV5-4 with TRBJ1-6, with D unclear. CDR1 is SGHNT, CDR2 YYREEE, per germline (reference sequence). V lost 0 bases and J lost 9, with 13 bases in between. The CDR3 sequence is 15 residues long. The CDR3, as DNA: TGTGCCAGCAGCTTGGAAAGCGGGCTCGTTTCACCCCTCCACTTT. Residues: CASSLESGLVSPLHF.